This passage covers 2 T cell receptor beta chains from one sample sequenced in a study of shared clonotypes between healthy human individuals (dated by TCRdb to the early 2020s). CD8 naive samples were CD45RO-negative cells positively selected for CCR7, giving a CD45RA+CCR7+ population that excluded TemRA cells. Library preparation used the immunoSEQ multiplex PCR assay. TCRdb limited this immuneACCESS table to in-frame rearrangements with V and J called. A share of clones is missing; checked studies link under half to unresolved V genes, and the rest is unexplained. The sample table lists about 1,900,000 clones, about 95% of them with a count of one. The ten largest clones represent approximately 1% of the sample. The sequenced sample was naive CD8+ T cells sorted from blood. This specimen's cell subset or site label, interpreted: CD45RA+CCR7+. The receptor set was obtained from a man between 18 and 29 years old in good health.

The rearrangement uses TRBV27 and TRBJ2-3; 10 nucleotides align to TRBD2. CDR3 length: 16 residues. From germline, CDR1 is MNHEY and CDR2 SMNVEV (reference sequence). The junction had 6 bases not matched to a gene; V was cut back by 3 bases and J by 3 bases. Here the CDR3 DNA reads TGTGCCAGCAGTTTTTCTCCTAGCGGGAGTACAGATACGCAGTATTTT. This encodes CASSFSPSGSTDTQYF.

The chain carries TRBV19 and TRBJ1-1; D call uncertain. Germline assignment: CDR1 LNHDA and CDR2 SQIVND (reference sequence). The CDR3 length is 13 residues. V was cut by 5 bases and J by 0 bases, with 7 bases left in between. The CDR3 protein is CASSPGMNTEAFF. Written as DNA, the CDR3 is TGTGCCAGTAGTCCGGGGATGAACACTGAAGCTTTCTTT. Supplemented by reference TRBV19 and TRBJ1-1, the full variable domain reads DGGITQSPKYLFRKEGQNVTLSCEQNLNHDAMYWYRQDPGQGLRLIYYSQIVNDFQKGDIAEGYSVSREKKESFPLTVTSAQKNPTAFYLCASSPGMNTEAFFGQGTRLTVV.